This T cell receptor beta chain comes out of a study of response to subunit inactivated influenza vaccine. Each CDR3 protein gets one entry after TCRdb re-called the RT-PCR reads with MiXCR. The data hold more than 500,000 distinct CDR3 sequences, with around 10% observed a single time. This clonotype was counted ten times or more. These data are also associated with another study on T cells expressing NK-cell markers. Turning to that study: 5'RACE template switching with UMIs produced the TCR beta cDNA.

The TCR was taken from a man between 45 and 60 years old who received an inactivated influenza vaccine. The specimen comprised PBMCs from blood, sampled on the day of vaccination.

CDR3 bases: TGTGCCAGCAGCCACTGGGACAGGACGAACACCGGGGAGCTGTTTTTT. This codes for CASSHWDRTNTGELFF. The chain uses TRBV14 and TRBJ2-2, with TRBD1 matching 8 bases. The germline gives CDR1 SGHDN, CDR2 FVKESK. The V and J ends lost 3 bases and 0 bases, in that order; junction bases with no gene match: 3. This CDR3 spans 16 amino acids.